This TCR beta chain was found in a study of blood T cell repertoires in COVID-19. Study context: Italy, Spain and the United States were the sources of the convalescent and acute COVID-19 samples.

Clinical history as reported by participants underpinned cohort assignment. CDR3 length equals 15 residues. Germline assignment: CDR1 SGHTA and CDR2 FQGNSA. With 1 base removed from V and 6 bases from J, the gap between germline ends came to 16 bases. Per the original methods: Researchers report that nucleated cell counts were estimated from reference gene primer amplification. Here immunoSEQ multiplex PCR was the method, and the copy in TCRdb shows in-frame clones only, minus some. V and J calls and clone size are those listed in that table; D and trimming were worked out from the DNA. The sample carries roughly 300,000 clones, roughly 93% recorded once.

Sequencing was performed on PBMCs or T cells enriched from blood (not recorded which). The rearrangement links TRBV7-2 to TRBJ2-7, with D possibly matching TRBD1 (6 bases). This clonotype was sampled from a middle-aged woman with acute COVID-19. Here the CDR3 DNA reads TGTGCCAGCAGCTTAGAGCGAGGCAGGGGAAGCGAGCAGTACTTC. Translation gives CASSLERGRGSEQYF.